This note documents a single T cell receptor (beta chain) sequence. The antigen it binds to is not known. Base qualities were left out, and no much larger clone turns up one base away. The data derive from a study of T-cell reconstitution after alpha-beta-depleted transplantation in children (dated by TCRdb to about 2016). Turning to the overall study: Using TCR repertoire profiling, the study quantitatively followed how T-cell immune reconstitution unfolded in children after TCRalphabeta/CD19-depleted allogeneic hematopoietic cell transplantation.

V lost 5 bases and J lost 7 bases, and the count of bases not matched to a germline gene is 7. The CDR3 goes from the cysteine to the phenylalanine over 15 residues. This entry keeps only the CDR3 DNA: 45 bases, framed from base 1. CDR1 is given as SGHTA and CDR2 as FQGNSA, both from the germline V gene. Findings and caveats that apply to the study as a whole: The apparently early alphabetaT-cell count recovery about two months after transplant was reportedly dependent on only several hundred rapidly expanded clones derived from non-depleted graft cells. In some patients, the high TCRbeta diversity seen at day 60 was put down to recipient T cells and intrathymic progenitors that had survived conditioning. The frequencies of hyperexpanded clones fell over the following months, and after one year, T-cell counts and TCRbeta diversity were mostly attributed to newly produced T cells.

Explained via the paper, the treatment or condition label denotes: allogeneic hematopoietic cell transplantation with graft depleted of TCRalphabeta T cells and CD19 B cells. The children who served as transplant recipients had been given grafts of TCRalphabeta/CD19-depleted allogeneic hematopoietic cells. Libraries were built with PCR. Instrument on record: Illumina HiSeq 2500. TCR library preparation used molecular barcoding, with unique molecular identifiers applied to normalize quantification of the TCRbeta repertoire. In TCRdb, the public reads were trimmed at Q25 with fastp and aligned with MiXCR, with productive beta chains retained. Rows are combined by CDR3 protein, so each entry shows the most common genes and DNA. Recorded for this sample are roughly 670,000 distinct CDR3 sequences; approximately 14% of them occurred a single time. The ten biggest clones cover 0.75% to 0.85% of the sample.

The source of this sequence is a girl aged 2 to 9 with congenital amegakaryocytic thrombocytopenia, due to receive a stem cell transplant. Sequences were derived from PBMCs, sampled before TCRalphabeta/CD19-depleted stem cell transplant. Here the chain combines TRBV7-2 and TRBJ2-4, with 11 central nucleotides matching TRBD2. CDR3 reads: CASSLGPSGRNIQYF. The DNA sequence is given as TGTGCCAGCAGCCTTGGTCCTAGCGGGAGGAACATTCAGTACTTC. Where the CDR3 stops, the reference TRBV7-2 and TRBJ2-4 genes take over; the full variable domain is GAGVSQSPSNKVTEKGKDVELRCDPISGHTALYWYRQSLGQGLEFLIYFQGNSAPDKSGLPSDRFSAERTGGSVSTLTIQRTQQEDSAVYLCASSLGPSGRNIQYFGAGTRLSVL.